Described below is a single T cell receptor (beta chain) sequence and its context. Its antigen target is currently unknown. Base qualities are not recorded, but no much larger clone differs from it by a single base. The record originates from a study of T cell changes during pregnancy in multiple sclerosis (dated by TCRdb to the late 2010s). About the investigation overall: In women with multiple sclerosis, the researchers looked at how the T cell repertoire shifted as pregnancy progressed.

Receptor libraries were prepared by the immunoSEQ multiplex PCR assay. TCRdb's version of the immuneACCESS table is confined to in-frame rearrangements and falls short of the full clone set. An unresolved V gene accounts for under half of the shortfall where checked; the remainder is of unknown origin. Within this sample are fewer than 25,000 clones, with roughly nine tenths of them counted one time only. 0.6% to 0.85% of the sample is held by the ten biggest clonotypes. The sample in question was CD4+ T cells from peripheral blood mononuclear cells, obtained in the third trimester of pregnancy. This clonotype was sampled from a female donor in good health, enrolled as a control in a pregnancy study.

The CDR3 protein sequence reads: CASRAQRTGVQSSSTDTQYF. The nucleotide sequence is given as TGCGCCAGCCGAGCCCAAAGGACAGGGGTACAGTCATCTAGCACAGATACGCAGTATTTT. The chain was built from TRBV5-1 and TRBJ2-3; TRBD1 lines up with 9 middle nucleotides. CDR1 and CDR2 are read off the germline V gene as SGHRS and YFSETQ. There are 20 amino acids in the CDR3, from cysteine to phenylalanine inclusive. Solely the CDR3 DNA is kept, with 60 bases framed from the first base. Here V drops 7 bases and J drops 0 bases, and the junction holds 21 bases not matched to any gene. The CDR3, completed at both ends by the reference TRBV5-1 and TRBJ2-3 genes, gives the full variable domain KAGVTQTPRYLIKTRGQQVTLSCSPISGHRSVSWYQQTPGQGLQFLFEYFSETQRNKGNFPGRFSGRQFSNSRSEMNVSTLELGDSALYLCASRAQRTGVQSSSTDTQYFGPGTRLTVL.